Below are 28 T cell receptor beta chains sequenced from a single sample in a study of T cells after yellow fever vaccination. TCRdb ran MiXCR on the 5' RACE reads and lists one entry per CDR3 protein. The sample lists around 320,000 distinct CDR3 sequences, around 4.5% occurring once. Here the sequenced sample was PBMCs, taken 15 days after the yellow fever booster vaccination. Receptors originate from a man younger than 35 who received the YFV17D yellow fever vaccine.

There are many counts of this clonotype. The J gene is TRBJ2-5, the V gene TRBV5-1; TRBD1 might be the D (6 bases). The CDR3 contains 13 residues. With 3 bases removed from V and 5 bases from J, the gap between germline ends came to 11 bases. Germline V gene lookup returns CDR1 SGHRS and CDR2 YFSETQ. CDR3 nucleotides: TGCGCCAGCAGCTCCCCTGGGGGCGAGACCCAGTACTTC. Protein product: CASSSPGGETQYF.

In this sample, this clonotype turned up many times. The V and J genes are TRBV12-3 or TRBV12-4 and TRBJ2-7; D unclear. CDR3 length: 13 amino acids. Trimming removed 1 base at V and 6 bases at J, with 10 bases between. The CDR3 loop reads CASSLELRAEQYV. CDR3 DNA sequence: TGTGCCAGCAGTTTAGAGTTACGGGCCGAGCAGTACGTC.

In this sample, this clonotype turned up many times. The chain uses TRBV20-1 and TRBJ2-3; D is perhaps TRBD2 (6 bases). Germline-derived CDR1 and CDR2 are DFQATT and SNEGSKA (reference sequence). The CDR3 loop spans 18 amino acids. Trimming took 0 bases from V and 2 from J, leaving 21 bases between them. CDR3 residues: CSARDFSGETRDTDTQYF. The CDR3 bases are TGCAGTGCTAGAGATTTTAGCGGCGAGACACGAGACACAGATACGCAGTATTTT.

V is TRBV20-1 and J is TRBJ1-1; D ambiguous. The CDR3 runs 12 residues. Germline assignment: CDR1 DFQATT and CDR2 SNEGSKA (reference sequence). Trimming took off 6 bases at V and 4 bases at J, with 12 bases between the two ends. The CDR3 sequence: CSAYGSRTEAFF. The CDR3 coding sequence is TGCAGTGCCTACGGGAGCCGCACTGAAGCTTTCTTT.

The table lists this clonotype with many counts. The CDR3: CAWSGVGGQPQHF. As DNA, the CDR3 is TGTGCCTGGAGTGGGGTCGGGGGTCAGCCCCAGCATTTT. The chain has TRBV30 and TRBJ1-5; TRBD1 is a possible D gene (5 bases). CDR3 length equals 13 residues. Germline lookup yields CDR1 GTSNPN and CDR2 SVGIG (reference sequence). The V end lost 1 base, the J end lost 6 bases, and 10 bases lay between the germline ends. The whole variable domain, filled in from reference TRBV30 and TRBJ1-5, reads SQTIHQWPATLVQPVGSPLSLECTVEGTSNPNLYWYRQAAGRGLQLLFYSVGIGQISSEVPQNLSASRPQDRQFILSSKKLLLSDSGFYLCAWSGVGGQPQHFGDGTRLSIL.

This clonotype has ten or more counts. The V gene is TRBV6-2 or TRBV6-3, the J gene TRBJ2-2; the match to TRBD1 covers 7 bases. This CDR3 has 16 amino acids. Germline CDR1 is MNHEY and CDR2 is SVGEGT. V was clipped by 4 bases and J by 4 bases; unmatched bases: 9. Here the CDR3 reads CASSFKVGTATGELFF. In DNA, the CDR3 is TGTGCCAGCAGTTTCAAAGTCGGGACAGCCACCGGGGAGCTGTTTTTT.

This clonotype was picked up a small number of times. The chain joins TRBV7-3 to TRBJ2-2, with D tentatively TRBD1 (6 bases). Germline-derived CDR1 and CDR2 are SGHTA and FQGTGA. The CDR3 totals 14 residues. The V and J ends lost 0 bases and 6 bases respectively, with 8 bases between them. CDR3 sequence: CASSLTGAAGELFF. The CDR3 region has the DNA TGTGCCAGCAGCTTAACGGGGGCAGCCGGGGAGCTGTTTTTT.

This clonotype turned up a few times. V is TRBV5-1 and J is TRBJ2-3; TRBD1 is a possible D gene (5 bases). Germline CDR1 and CDR2: SGHRS and YFSETQ. The CDR3 covers 15 residues. The germline V and J ends were trimmed by 4 bases and 0 bases, with 12 bases remaining between them. The CDR3 here is CASSPPTDSTDTQYF. The CDR3 DNA is TGCGCCAGCAGCCCCCCGACAGATAGCACAGATACGCAGTATTTT.

This clonotype was recorded at least ten times. The chain carries TRBV20-1 and TRBJ2-7, with D possibly being TRBD1 (5 bases). This CDR3 contains 12 residues. V was pared by 2 bases and J by 2 bases, with 7 bases between. Germline CDR1 and CDR2: DFQATT and SNEGSKA (reference sequence). This chain's CDR3 is CSARQGAYEQYV. The CDR3 DNA reads TGCAGTGCTAGACAGGGCGCCTACGAGCAGTACGTC.

The chain joins TRBV14 to TRBJ2-7, with D possibly being TRBD1 or TRBD2 (5 bases each). From germline, CDR1 is SGHDN and CDR2 FVKESK. With 4 bases removed from V and 2 bases from J, the gap between germline ends came to 9 bases. This CDR3 is 13 amino acids long. The CDR3 is CASSRGIPYEQYV. The DNA for the CDR3 is TGTGCCAGCAGCCGGGGGATACCCTACGAGCAGTACGTC.

This clonotype was recorded at least ten times. The chain employs TRBV12-3 or TRBV12-4 and TRBJ1-1; 8 bases are a match to TRBD1. This CDR3 region has 15 residues. The trim removed 2 bases at V and 5 bases at J, leaving 7 bases unmatched. The CDR3 loop reads CASSLHRGRGTEAFF. Here the CDR3 DNA reads TGTGCCAGCAGTTTACACAGGGGGAGGGGGACTGAAGCTTTCTTT.

This clonotype has just a few counts. The junction departs from the called germline gene at one end, perhaps through a read error. This chain links TRBV7-7 with TRBJ2-1; D is perhaps TRBD1 (5 bases). Germline CDR1 is SSHAT and CDR2 is FNYEAQ (reference sequence). This CDR3 comprises 13 residues. DNA of the CDR3: TGTGCTAGCAGCTTAGAATCAGGGTATGAGCAGTTCTTC. It specifies CASSLESGYEQFF.

A few counts support this clonotype. V is TRBV28 and J is TRBJ1-1; 9 bases are a match to TRBD1. Germline V lookup: CDR1 MDHEN, CDR2 SYDVKM. CDR3 length: 15 amino acids. Trimming at V came to 6 bases and at J to 1 base, leaving 6 bases not matched to a gene. CDR3: CASSTGGAENTEAFF. DNA for the CDR3: TGTGCCAGCAGCACAGGGGGCGCCGAGAACACTGAAGCTTTCTTT.

A few counts support this clonotype. The gene calls are TRBV27 and TRBJ1-6; no definite D call. The CDR3 extends over 13 amino acids. Germline V CDR1 and CDR2: MNHEY, SMNVEV (reference sequence). V was shortened by 3 bases and J by 7 bases, with 7 bases between the two germline ends. CDR3 sequence reads: CASSFGNNSPLHF. The CDR3 DNA reads as TGTGCCAGCAGTTTCGGAAACAATTCACCCCTCCACTTT.

This clonotype appeared many times. The CDR3 spells CASSVGLARTDTQYF. DNA for the CDR3: TGTGCCAGCAGCGTTGGACTAGCCCGCACAGATACGCAGTATTTT. The chain links TRBV7-2 to TRBJ2-3, with 8 bases matching TRBD2. Looked up from germline, CDR1 is SGHTA and CDR2 is FQGNSA. The junction had 5 bases not matched to a gene; V was cut back by 5 bases and J by 1 base. The CDR3 has 15 amino acids.

This chain joins TRBV5-1 and TRBJ2-1; 7 nucleotides line up with TRBD1. V trimming: 0 bases; J trimming: 4 bases; junction bases outside the gene matches: 1. The CDR3 is 14 residues long. CDR1 is SGHRS and CDR2 is YFSETQ in the germline V gene. CDR3 region: CASSLGDRYNEQFF. CDR3 bases: TGCGCCAGCAGCTTGGGGGACAGATACAATGAGCAGTTCTTC.

This clonotype appeared many times. J is TRBJ1-5 and V is TRBV6-1; maybe TRBD1 (5 bases). The CDR3 covers 15 residues. The germline V gene encodes CDR1 MNHNS and CDR2 SASEGT. The germline V and J ends were trimmed by 4 bases and 6 bases, with 16 bases remaining between them. The CDR3 loop is CASSANGGLGQPQHF. CDR3 bases: TGTGCCAGCAGTGCCAATGGGGGTTTAGGTCAGCCCCAGCATTTT.

This clonotype was counted many times. The V gene is TRBV5-1, the J gene TRBJ2-1; unclear D gene. Trimming cost V 0 bases and J 0 bases, with 7 bases left between them. The CDR3 covers 15 residues. In germline, CDR1 is SGHRS, CDR2 YFSETQ. This CDR3 is CASSLARSSYNEQFF. In DNA form, the CDR3 reads TGCGCCAGCAGCTTGGCCAGGAGCTCCTACAATGAGCAGTTCTTC. The variable domain in full, completed from reference TRBV5-1 and TRBJ2-1, reads KAGVTQTPRYLIKTRGQQVTLSCSPISGHRSVSWYQQTPGQGLQFLFEYFSETQRNKGNFPGRFSGRQFSNSRSEMNVSTLELGDSALYLCASSLARSSYNEQFFGPGTRLTVL.

This clonotype was found a few times. The chain couples TRBV6-2 or TRBV6-3 to TRBJ1-5; 8 bases are a match to TRBD1. V dropped 3 bases and J dropped 7; count of bases not matched to a gene: 8. Per the germline V gene, CDR1 is MNHEY and CDR2 is SVGEGT. There are 15 residues in the CDR3. CDR3 protein: CASSYSPAGGQPQHF. In DNA, the CDR3 is TGTGCCAGCAGTTATAGTCCGGCAGGGGGCCAGCCCCAGCATTTT.

The rearrangement joins TRBV25-1 to TRBJ2-3; 12 nucleotides align to TRBD2. Per the germline V gene, CDR1 is MGHDK and CDR2 is SYGVNS. This CDR3 has 17 amino acids. J was trimmed by 1 base and V by 3 bases; bases with no gene match: 5. CDR3 region: CASSDLGTSGRTDTQYF. CDR3 sequence (DNA): TGTGCCAGCAGTGACCTCGGGACTAGCGGGCGCACAGATACGCAGTATTTT. Using reference TRBV25-1 and TRBJ2-3 for the parts outside the CDR3, the full variable domain is EADIYQTPRYLVIGTGKKITLECSQTMGHDKMYWYQQDPGMELHLIHYSYGVNSTEKGDLSSESTVSRIRTEHFPLTLESARPSHTSQYLCASSDLGTSGRTDTQYFGPGTRLTVL.

This clonotype was recorded a few times. The chain employs TRBV7-2 and TRBJ2-7, with D tentatively TRBD2 (6 bases). Trimming stripped 4 bases from V and 2 bases from J, with 12 bases between. The CDR3 contains 14 residues. Germline V gene lookup returns CDR1 SGHTA and CDR2 FQGNSA. CDR3 protein: CASSSSGRTYEQYV. The CDR3 nucleotides read TGTGCCAGCAGCTCCAGCGGGCGAACCTACGAGCAGTACGTC.

This clonotype was seen only a few times. The chain has TRBV6-1 and TRBJ2-7; the D gene is possibly TRBD2 (6 bases). Trimming shortened V by 7 bases and J by 5 bases, and 18 bases separated the two germline ends. Germline loops: CDR1 MNHNS, CDR2 SASEGT. This CDR3 has 14 residues. The CDR3 nucleotides read TGTGCCAGCATGAGGCAGGGAGGTACCCACGAGCAGTACGTC. Protein sequence: CASMRQGGTHEQYV.

The table lists this clonotype with many counts. V gene TRBV5-1 combines with J gene TRBJ2-3; 11 bases map to TRBD2. Germline assignment: CDR1 SGHRS and CDR2 YFSETQ. V lost 4 bases, J lost 6 bases, and 7 bases stayed unmatched. This CDR3 is 15 amino acids long. The CDR3 reads CASSRVGTSGDTQYF. Written as DNA, the CDR3 is TGCGCCAGCAGCCGCGTCGGGACTAGCGGCGATACGCAGTATTTT.

Ten or more counts support this clonotype. This sequence joins TRBV6-6 and TRBJ2-3; D may correspond to TRBD1 or TRBD2 (6 bases each). The CDR3 has 18 amino acids. Deletions cut 0 bases from V and 2 bases from J, with 18 bases between. Germline CDR1 MNHNY, CDR2 SVGAGI (reference sequence). CDR3 nucleotide sequence: TGTGCCAGCAGTTACTCGACGCCGGGGGCGATTAACACAGATACGCAGTATTTT. This codes for CASSYSTPGAINTDTQYF.

This clonotype was detected many times. The chain is built from TRBV5-1 and TRBJ2-1, with D possibly TRBD1 on 5 matching bases. Germline V gene data show CDR1 as SGHRS and CDR2 as YFSETQ. V was cut by 0 bases and J by 4 bases, with 11 bases left in between. The CDR3 spans 15 residues. CDR3 bases: TGCGCCAGCAGCTTGGAATTAAGGGGATACAATGAGCAGTTCTTC. Protein product: CASSLELRGYNEQFF. Full variable domain (remainder filled in from reference TRBV5-1 and TRBJ2-1): KAGVTQTPRYLIKTRGQQVTLSCSPISGHRSVSWYQQTPGQGLQFLFEYFSETQRNKGNFPGRFSGRQFSNSRSEMNVSTLELGDSALYLCASSLELRGYNEQFFGPGTRLTVL.

The sample holds many counts of this clonotype. The chain recombines TRBV2 with TRBJ1-1; 11 bases agree with TRBD1. In germline, CDR1 is SNHLY, CDR2 FYNNEI. The J segment lost 4 bases and the V segment lost 7 bases, leaving 14 bases of the junction unmatched. CDR3 length equals 17 residues. The CDR3, as DNA: TGTGCCAGCAACGGCGGCGCGGGACAGGGGGACGGCACTGAAGCTTTCTTT. It encodes CASNGGAGQGDGTEAFF. The variable domain in full, with the rest retrieved from reference TRBV2 and TRBJ1-1, is EPEVTQTPSHQVTQMGQEVILRCVPISNHLYFYWYRQILGQKVEFLVSFYNNEISEKSEIFDDQFSVERPDGSNFTLKIRSTKLEDSAMYFCASNGGAGQGDGTEAFFGQGTRLTVV.

This clonotype has a count of ten or more. The gene calls are TRBV5-1 and TRBJ1-6; D gene unclear. V lost 0 bases and J 13 bases, leaving 23 bases between the germline ends. Germline CDR1 reads SGHRS; CDR2 reads YFSETQ. This CDR3 is 17 amino acids long. CDR3 DNA: TGCGCCAGCAGCTTGGGGGAAAGGAGCTTCCCGTCAGCCCCCCTCCACTTT. Protein product: CASSLGERSFPSAPLHF.

This chain uses TRBV20-1 with TRBJ1-2; D ambiguous. The V gene's germline CDR1 is DFQATT and CDR2 SNEGSKA (reference sequence). This CDR3 contains 11 residues. V gave up 4 bases and J gave up 6 bases, with 9 bases separating them. The CDR3 DNA is TGCAGTGCTAAGCAAGGGCATGGCTACACCTTC. This sequence encodes CSAKQGHGYTF.